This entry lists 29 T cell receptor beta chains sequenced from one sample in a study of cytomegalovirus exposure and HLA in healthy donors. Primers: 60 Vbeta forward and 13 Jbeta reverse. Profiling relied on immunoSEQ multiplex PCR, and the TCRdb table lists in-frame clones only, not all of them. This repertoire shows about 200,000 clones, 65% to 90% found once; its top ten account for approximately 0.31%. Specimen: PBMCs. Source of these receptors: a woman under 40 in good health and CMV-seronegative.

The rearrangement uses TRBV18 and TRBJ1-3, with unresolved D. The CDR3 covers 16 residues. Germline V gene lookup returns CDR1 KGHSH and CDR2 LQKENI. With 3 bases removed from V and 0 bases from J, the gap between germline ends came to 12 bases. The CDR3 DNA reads TGTGCCAGCTCACCTGAGGGCAGGCCCTCTGGAAACACCATATATTTT. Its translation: CASSPEGRPSGNTIYF.

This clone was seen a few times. The CDR3 region is CASSHGHMNTEAFF. The CDR3 DNA is TGTGCCAGCAGCCATGGCCATATGAACACTGAAGCTTTCTTT. J is TRBJ1-1 and V is TRBV4-2, with no clear D. Trimming took 3 bases from V and 0 from J, leaving 8 bases between them. The CDR3 has 14 amino acids. Germline assignment: CDR1 LGHNA and CDR2 YNFKEQ.

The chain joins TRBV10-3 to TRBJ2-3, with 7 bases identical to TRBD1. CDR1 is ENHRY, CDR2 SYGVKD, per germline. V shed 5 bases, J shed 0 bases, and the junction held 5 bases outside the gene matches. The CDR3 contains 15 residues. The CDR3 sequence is CAISTGTASTDTQYF. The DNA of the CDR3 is TGTGCCATCAGTACCGGGACAGCAAGCACAGATACGCAGTATTTT.

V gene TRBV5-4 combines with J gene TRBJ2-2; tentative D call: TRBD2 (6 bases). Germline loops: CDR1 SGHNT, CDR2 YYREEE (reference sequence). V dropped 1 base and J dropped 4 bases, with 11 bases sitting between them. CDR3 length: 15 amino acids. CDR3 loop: CASSLPLGGTGELFF. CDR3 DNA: TGTGCCAGCAGCTTGCCTTTGGGGGGCACCGGGGAGCTGTTTTTT.

The CDR3 DNA follows: TGCGCCAGCAGCCACTTGGACAGGGGGGACTACGAGCAGTACTTC. This sequence encodes CASSHLDRGDYEQYF. The gene calls are TRBV4-1 and TRBJ2-7, with TRBD1 matching over 10 bases. The CDR3 is made up of 15 amino acids. The V and J ends lost 3 bases and 3 bases, in that order; junction bases with no gene match: 5. CDR1 MGHRA and CDR2 YSYEKL come from the germline V gene.

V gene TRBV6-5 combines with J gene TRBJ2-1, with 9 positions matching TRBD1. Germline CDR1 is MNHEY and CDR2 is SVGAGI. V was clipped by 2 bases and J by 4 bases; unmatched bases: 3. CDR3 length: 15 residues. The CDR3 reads CASSYGQGRYNEQFF. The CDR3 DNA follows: TGTGCCAGCAGTTACGGACAGGGGCGGTACAATGAGCAGTTCTTC.

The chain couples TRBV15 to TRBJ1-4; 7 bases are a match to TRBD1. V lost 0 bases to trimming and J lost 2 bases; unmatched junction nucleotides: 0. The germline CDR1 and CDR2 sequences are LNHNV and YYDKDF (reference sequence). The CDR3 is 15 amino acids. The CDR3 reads CATSREGQTNEKLFF. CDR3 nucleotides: TGTGCCACCAGCAGAGAGGGACAGACTAATGAAAAACTGTTTTTT.

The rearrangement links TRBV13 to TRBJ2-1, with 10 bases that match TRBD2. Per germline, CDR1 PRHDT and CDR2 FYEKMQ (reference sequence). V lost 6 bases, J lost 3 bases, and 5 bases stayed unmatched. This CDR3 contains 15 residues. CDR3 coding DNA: TGTGCCAGCAGTGTAGCGGGGGGTTTCTACAATGAGCAGTTCTTC. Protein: CASSVAGGFYNEQFF. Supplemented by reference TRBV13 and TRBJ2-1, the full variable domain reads AAGVIQSPRHLIKEKRETATLKCYPIPRHDTVYWYQQGPGQDPQFLISFYEKMQSDKGSIPDRFSAQQFSDYHSELNMSSLELGDSALYFCASSVAGGFYNEQFFGPGTRLTVL.

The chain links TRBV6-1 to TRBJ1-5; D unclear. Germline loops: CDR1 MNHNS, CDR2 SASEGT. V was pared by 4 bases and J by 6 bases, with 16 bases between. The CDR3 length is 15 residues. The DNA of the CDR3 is TGTGCCAGCAGTGTTGACACCCCCAGGCGTCAGCCCCAGCATTTT. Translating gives CASSVDTPRRQPQHF.

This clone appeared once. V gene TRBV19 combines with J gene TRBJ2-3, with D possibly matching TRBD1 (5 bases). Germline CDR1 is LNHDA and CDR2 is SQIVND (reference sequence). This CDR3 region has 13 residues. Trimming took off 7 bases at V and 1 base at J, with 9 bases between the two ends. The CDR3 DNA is TGTGCCAGTACCATGACAGGCACAGATACGCAGTATTTT. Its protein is CASTMTGTDTQYF.

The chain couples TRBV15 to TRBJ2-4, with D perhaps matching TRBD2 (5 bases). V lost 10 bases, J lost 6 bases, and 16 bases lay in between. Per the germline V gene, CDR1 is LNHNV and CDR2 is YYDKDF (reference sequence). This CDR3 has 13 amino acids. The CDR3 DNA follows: TGTGCCATCGGTGGTCCTAGCATAAACATTCAGTACTTC. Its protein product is CAIGGPSINIQYF.

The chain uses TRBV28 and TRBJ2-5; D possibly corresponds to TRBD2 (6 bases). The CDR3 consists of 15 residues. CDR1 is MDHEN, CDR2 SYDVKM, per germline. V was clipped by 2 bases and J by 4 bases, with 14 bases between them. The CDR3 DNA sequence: TGTGCCAGCAGTTTAGGGGGAGGCAGGCCAGAGACCCAGTACTTC. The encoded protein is CASSLGGGRPETQYF.

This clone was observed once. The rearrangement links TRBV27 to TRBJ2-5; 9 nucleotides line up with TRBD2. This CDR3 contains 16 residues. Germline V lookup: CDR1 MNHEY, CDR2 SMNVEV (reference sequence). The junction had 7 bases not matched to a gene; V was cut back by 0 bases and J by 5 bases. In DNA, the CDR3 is TGTGCCAGCAGTTTATCCCTGGCGGGGGGGCTGGAGACCCAGTACTTC. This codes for CASSLSLAGGLETQYF.

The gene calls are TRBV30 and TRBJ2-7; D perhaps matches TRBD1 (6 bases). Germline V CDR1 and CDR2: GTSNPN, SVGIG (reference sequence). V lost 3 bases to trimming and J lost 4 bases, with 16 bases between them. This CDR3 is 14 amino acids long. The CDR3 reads CAWSAPTGLYEQYF. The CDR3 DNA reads TGTGCCTGGAGCGCACCCACAGGGTTGTACGAGCAGTACTTC.

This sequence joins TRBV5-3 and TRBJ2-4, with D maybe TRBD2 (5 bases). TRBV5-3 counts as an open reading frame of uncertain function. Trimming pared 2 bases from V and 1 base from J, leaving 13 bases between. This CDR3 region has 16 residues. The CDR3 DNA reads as TGTGCCAGAAGCTTAGCGCGTAGGGAGGCCAAAAACATTCAGTACTTC. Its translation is CARSLARREAKNIQYF.

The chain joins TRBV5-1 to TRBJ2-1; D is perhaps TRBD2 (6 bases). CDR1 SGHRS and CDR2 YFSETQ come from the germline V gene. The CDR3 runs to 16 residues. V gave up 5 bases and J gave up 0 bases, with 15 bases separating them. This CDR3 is CASSSGTARSYNEQFF. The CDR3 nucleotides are TGCGCCAGCAGTTCTGGGACTGCCCGCTCCTACAATGAGCAGTTCTTC.

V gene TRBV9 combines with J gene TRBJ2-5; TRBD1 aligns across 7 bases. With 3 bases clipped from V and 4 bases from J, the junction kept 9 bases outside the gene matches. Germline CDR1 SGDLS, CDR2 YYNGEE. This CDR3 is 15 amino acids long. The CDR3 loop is CASSASQGDGETQYF. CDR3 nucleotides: TGTGCCAGCAGCGCTAGTCAGGGGGACGGAGAGACCCAGTACTTC.

CDR3 sequence: CASSPRDRYEQYF. The CDR3 coding sequence is TGTGCCAGCTCACCCCGGGATAGGTACGAGCAGTACTTC. The chain joins TRBV18 to TRBJ2-7, with a weak D call TRBD2 (5 bases). The germline CDR1 and CDR2 sequences are KGHSH and LQKENI. Trimming took off 3 bases at V and 4 bases at J, with 10 bases between the two ends. CDR3 size: 13 residues.

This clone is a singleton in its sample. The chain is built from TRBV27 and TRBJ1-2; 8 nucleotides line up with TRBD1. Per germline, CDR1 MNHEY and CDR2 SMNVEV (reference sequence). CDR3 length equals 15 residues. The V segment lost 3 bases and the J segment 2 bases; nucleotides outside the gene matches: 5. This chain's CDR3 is CASSFIRQGNYGYTF. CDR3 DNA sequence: TGTGCCAGCAGTTTCATTCGACAGGGGAACTATGGCTACACCTTC.

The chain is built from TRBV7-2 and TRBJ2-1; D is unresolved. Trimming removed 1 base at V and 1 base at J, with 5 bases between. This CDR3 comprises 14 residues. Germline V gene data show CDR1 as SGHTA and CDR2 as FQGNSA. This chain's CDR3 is CASSLEPSYNEQFF. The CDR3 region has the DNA TGTGCCAGCAGCTTAGAGCCGTCCTACAATGAGCAGTTCTTC.

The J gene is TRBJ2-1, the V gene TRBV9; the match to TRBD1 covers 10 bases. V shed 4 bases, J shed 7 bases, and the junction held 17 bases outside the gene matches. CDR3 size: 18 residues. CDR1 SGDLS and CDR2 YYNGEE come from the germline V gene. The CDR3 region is CASSTSGAGTGVGNEQFF. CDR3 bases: TGTGCCAGCAGCACCTCGGGCGCGGGGACAGGGGTTGGGAATGAGCAGTTCTTC.

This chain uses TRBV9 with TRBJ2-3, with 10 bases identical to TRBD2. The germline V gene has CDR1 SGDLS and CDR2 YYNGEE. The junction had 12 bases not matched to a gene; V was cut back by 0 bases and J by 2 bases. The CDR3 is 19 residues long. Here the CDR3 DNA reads TGTGCCAGCAGCGTAGGGGTAGCGGGAGGTTTCCGGACCACAGATACGCAGTATTTT. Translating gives CASSVGVAGGFRTTDTQYF.

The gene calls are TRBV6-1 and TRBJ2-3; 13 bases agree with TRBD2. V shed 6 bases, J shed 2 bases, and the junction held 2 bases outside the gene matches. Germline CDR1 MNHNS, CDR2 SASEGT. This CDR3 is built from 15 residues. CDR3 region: CASSGTSGDTDTQYF. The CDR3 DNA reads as TGTGCCAGCAGCGGGACTAGCGGGGACACAGATACGCAGTATTTT.

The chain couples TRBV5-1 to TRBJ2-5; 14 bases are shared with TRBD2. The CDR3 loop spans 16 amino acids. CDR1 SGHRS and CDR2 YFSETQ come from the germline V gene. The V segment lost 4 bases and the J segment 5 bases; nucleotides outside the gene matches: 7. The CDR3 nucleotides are TGCGCCAGCAGCCCAGGGACTAGCGGGAGTAAGGAGACCCAGTACTTC. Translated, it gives CASSPGTSGSKETQYF.

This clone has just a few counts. CDR3 coding DNA: TGCGCCAGCAGCTTGGAACCGGGAGGGCTAAATGAGCAGTTCTTC. It encodes CASSLEPGGLNEQFF. The J gene is TRBJ2-1, the V gene TRBV5-1; TRBD2 aligns across 8 bases. Germline V CDR1 and CDR2: SGHRS, YFSETQ. The CDR3 is 15 residues long. V lost 0 bases, J lost 7 bases, and 6 bases stayed unmatched.

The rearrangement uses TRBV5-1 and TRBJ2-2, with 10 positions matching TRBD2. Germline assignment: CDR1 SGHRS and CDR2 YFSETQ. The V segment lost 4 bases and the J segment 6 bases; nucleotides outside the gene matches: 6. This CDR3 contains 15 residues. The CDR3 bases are TGCGCCAGCAGCAACGAGCGGGAGGGGTCCGGGGAGCTGTTTTTT. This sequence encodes CASSNEREGSGELFF.

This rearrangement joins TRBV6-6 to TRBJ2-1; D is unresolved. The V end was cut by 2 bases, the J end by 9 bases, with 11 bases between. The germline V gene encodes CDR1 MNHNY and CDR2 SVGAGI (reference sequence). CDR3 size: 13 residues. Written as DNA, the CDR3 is TGTGCCAGCAGTTACGAGCTGTTAATTGAGCAGTTCTTC. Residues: CASSYELLIEQFF.

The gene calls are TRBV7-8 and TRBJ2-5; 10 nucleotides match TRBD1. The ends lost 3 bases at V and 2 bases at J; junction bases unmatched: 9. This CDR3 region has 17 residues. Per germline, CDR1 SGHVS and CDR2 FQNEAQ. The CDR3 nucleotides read TGTGCCAGCAGCTTCTCCCACGGGACAGGGGTACAAGAGACCCAGTACTTC. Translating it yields CASSFSHGTGVQETQYF.

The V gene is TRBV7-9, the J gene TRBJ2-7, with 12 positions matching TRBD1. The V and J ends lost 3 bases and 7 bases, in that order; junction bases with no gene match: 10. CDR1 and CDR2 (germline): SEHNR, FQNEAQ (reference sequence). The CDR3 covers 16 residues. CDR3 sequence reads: CASSFVRDRGRGEQYF. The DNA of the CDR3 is TGTGCCAGCAGCTTCGTCCGGGACAGGGGGCGGGGAGAGCAGTACTTC.